This T cell receptor beta chain is from a study of CD8+ T cells in alopecia areata. A word on this clone: Its antigen remains unidentified.

The study's findings and limits: Clonality in lesional scalp, especially alopecia totalis/universalis, exceeded that of normal scalp. Scalp clonality dropped significantly under tofacitinib, as did expanded CD8+ top-100 clones. Scalp and blood retained many expanded lesional clones during tofacitinib.

This sample's treatment: oral pan-JAK inhibitor, 5-10 mg twice daily. Sampling of alopecia areata patients yielded lesional scalp punch biopsies as well as peripheral blood. V was pared by 3 bases and J by 13 bases, with 21 bases between. The CDR3 totals 15 residues. Germline V gene lookup returns CDR1 MGHRA and CDR2 YSYEKL. The authors extracted RNA and reverse transcribed it into cDNA as the sequencing template. The method was immunoSEQ multiplex PCR; TCRdb's version includes in-frame clones alone and lacks a portion of them. Counted here are tens of thousands of clones, about 45% occurring once; the ten biggest clones make up roughly 21%.

Sequences were derived from CD8+ T cells sorted from blood, sampled at approximately week 36, from a patient treated with tofacitinib. The sequence came from a human donor with alopecia areata. This chain joins TRBV4-1 and TRBJ1-4, with D unclear. The CDR3: CASSQLGLRLDGLFF. CDR3 DNA: TGCGCCAGCAGCCAGCTTGGATTGCGCCTTGATGGACTGTTTTTT.